The 10 T cell receptor beta chains listed next were all sequenced from one sample in a study of identical twins. TCRdb independently ran MiXCR on the 5' RACE reads; one entry per CDR3 protein. The sample includes 500,000 to 550,000 distinct CDR3 sequences, around 20% of them seen just once. These data also featured in a second study, about T cells expressing NK-cell markers.

Material: CD4+ T cells sorted from blood. The receptors were gathered from a woman between 18 and 30 years old in good health.

The J gene is TRBJ2-3, the V gene TRBV6-1; D perhaps matches TRBD1 (6 bases). V lost 4 bases and J lost 5, with 19 bases in between. The CDR3 is made up of 16 amino acids. From germline, CDR1 is MNHNS and CDR2 SASEGT. DNA for the CDR3: TGTGCCAGCAGTGGCCGGAGGCAGGGGTTGGGAGATACGCAGTATTTT. This codes for CASSGRRQGLGDTQYF.

The J gene is TRBJ1-1, the V gene TRBV3-1; D possibly corresponds to TRBD1 (5 bases). V lost 1 base to trimming and J lost 10 bases, with 22 bases between them. Germline CDR1 and CDR2: LGHDT and YNNKEL (reference sequence). This CDR3 spans 16 amino acids. The DNA for the CDR3 is TGTGCCAGCAGCCAAGGAGGGGCCGGGGAATCCAGGATAGCTTTCTTT. The encoded protein is CASSQGGAGESRIAFF.

This clonotype was seen a few times. The rearrangement links TRBV9 to TRBJ2-2, with 13 bases lining up with TRBD2. Trimming removed 0 bases from V and 7 bases from J; junction bases left unmatched: 12. The CDR3 is 19 residues long. Germline-derived CDR1 and CDR2 are SGDLS and YYNGEE. The CDR3 here is CASSVAAGLAGRRDGELFF. In nucleotides, the CDR3 is TGTGCCAGCAGCGTAGCAGCGGGACTAGCGGGACGTAGAGACGGGGAGCTGTTTTTT.

This sequence joins TRBV7-9 and TRBJ1-4; TRBD1 might be the D (5 bases). From germline, CDR1 is SEHNR and CDR2 FQNEAQ (reference sequence). The germline V and J ends were trimmed by 8 bases and 10 bases, with 14 bases remaining between them. The CDR3 extends over 12 amino acids. For the CDR3, the DNA is TGTGCCAGCGTAACTCGTGGGGGAAAACTGTTTTTT. This encodes CASVTRGGKLFF.

This clonotype has a handful of counts. The chain combines TRBV6-5 with TRBJ2-7; maybe TRBD2 (6 bases). The CDR3 is 12 residues long. Germline V gives CDR1 MNHEY, CDR2 SVGAGI. Trimming removed 2 bases from V and 5 bases from J, with 7 bases in between. The CDR3 is CASSYGGNEQYF. The CDR3 bases are TGTGCCAGCAGTTACGGAGGGAACGAGCAGTACTTC.

There are many counts of this clonotype. The chain recombines TRBV7-6 with TRBJ1-6; TRBD1 is a possible D gene (6 bases). Germline lookup yields CDR1 SGHVS and CDR2 FNYEAQ. The CDR3 has 13 amino acids. Trimming shortened V by 4 bases and J by 9 bases, and 10 bases separated the two germline ends. This chain's CDR3 is CASSSGGPSPLHF. The DNA of the CDR3 is TGTGCCAGCAGCTCCGGGGGCCCTTCACCCCTCCACTTT.

The chain recombines TRBV5-1 with TRBJ2-1, with 10 bases aligning to TRBD2. The CDR3 extends over 15 amino acids. Germline values: CDR1 SGHRS, CDR2 YFSETQ. Trimming removed 1 base from V and 8 bases from J; junction bases left unmatched: 6. The CDR3: CASSLSSGRMDEQFF. CDR3 nucleotide sequence: TGCGCCAGCAGCTTGTCTAGCGGGAGAATGGATGAGCAGTTCTTC.

The V gene is TRBV20-1, the J gene TRBJ1-2; D is ambiguous. The CDR3 length is 12 residues. The V and J ends lost 6 bases and 4 bases respectively, with 12 bases between them. CDR1 is DFQATT and CDR2 is SNEGSKA in the germline V gene (reference sequence). In DNA form, the CDR3 reads TGCAGTGCGTTGGACGGAAGCTATGGCTACACCTTC. It is translated as CSALDGSYGYTF.

The chain couples TRBV12-3 or TRBV12-4 to TRBJ2-3, with D perhaps given as TRBD1 or TRBD2 (5 bases each). V was trimmed by 4 bases and J by 7 bases, leaving 18 bases between them. This CDR3 has 15 amino acids. As DNA, the CDR3 is TGTGCCAGCAGTTGGGGGACGGGGAAGCGGCATACGCAGTATTTT. This sequence encodes CASSWGTGKRHTQYF.

J is TRBJ2-1 and V is TRBV7-8, with 8 bases identical to TRBD1. J gave up 6 bases and V 1 base, and 8 bases lay outside the gene matches. Germline V gene data show CDR1 as SGHVS and CDR2 as FQNEAQ. This CDR3 is 16 amino acids long. The CDR3 coding sequence is TGTGCCAGCAGCTTAGTACCAGGGGGCTACGGCAATGAGCAGTTCTTC. It yields the protein CASSLVPGGYGNEQFF.